These T cell receptor beta chains were read from a single sample in a study of regulatory T cells in long-lasting Graves disease. In TCRdb, the multiplex PCR reads were re-called with MiXCR into one record per CDR3 protein. The data contain about 430,000 distinct CDR3 sequences, about 15% of them singletons. The same specimen was also included in a second study, on T cells in Graves' hyperthyroidism and ophthalmopathy.

This material consisted of peripheral blood mononuclear cells (PBMCs), taken at new diagnosis, from a patient treated with antithyroid drugs. Source of these receptors: a woman aged 40 to 50 with Graves disease. The CDR3 runs from the conserved cysteine through the conserved F or W. D genes are given only for firm matches. Clone sizes are given selectively: once, few, many, or a class where the clone is expanded.

CDR3: CSVQTSGNYEQYF; DNA: TGCAGCGTCCAAACTAGCGGGAACTACGAGCAGTACTTC; D: TRBD2; V: TRBV29-1; size: few; J: TRBJ2-7
CDR3: CASSVSLAGGVEEQFF; DNA: TGTGCCAGCAGTGTTAGCCTAGCGGGAGGGGTTGAGGAGCAGTTCTTC; D: TRBD2; V: TRBV2; size: -; J: TRBJ2-1
CDR3: CASSLPGGASGEQYF; DNA: TGTGCCAGCAGCTTGCCCGGAGGGGCGAGCGGCGAGCAGTACTTC; D: -; V: TRBV5-1; size: -; J: TRBJ2-7
CDR3: CASSPAGFGRRETQYF; DNA: TGTGCCAGCAGCCCCGCCGGGTTCGGGAGGAGGGAGACCCAGTACTTC; D: TRBD2; V: TRBV12-3/TRBV12-4; size: many; J: TRBJ2-5
CDR3: CASSYGTAKNNEQFF; DNA: TGTGCCAGCAGCTATGGGACAGCAAAAAACAATGAGCAGTTCTTC; D: TRBD1; V: TRBV3-1; size: few; J: TRBJ2-1
CDR3: CASRPAGGGEQYF; DNA: TGTGCCAGCAGACCAGCGGGAGGGGGCGAGCAGTACTTC; D: TRBD2; V: TRBV12-3/TRBV12-4; size: many; J: TRBJ2-7
CDR3: CSVSGDILDEQYF; DNA: TGCAGTGTATCCGGGGACATCTTGGATGAGCAGTACTTC; D: -; V: TRBV20-1; size: few; J: TRBJ2-7
CDR3: CASSGVSLGSTDTQYF; DNA: TGTGCCAGCAGCGGGGTATCACTTGGATCGACAGATACGCAGTATTTT; D: -; V: TRBV9; size: many; J: TRBJ2-3
CDR3: CSARVPGRLANEQFF; DNA: TGCAGTGCTAGAGTCCCGGGAAGGCTTGCCAATGAGCAGTTCTTC; D: -; V: TRBV20-1; size: many; J: TRBJ2-1
CDR3: CSASGRQNTEAFF; DNA: TGCAGTGCCTCAGGGAGGCAAAACACTGAAGCTTTCTTT; D: -; V: TRBV20-1; size: -; J: TRBJ1-1
CDR3: CASSFGASGRLYEQYF; DNA: TGCGCCAGCAGCTTCGGGGCTAGCGGGAGACTCTACGAGCAGTACTTC; D: TRBD2; V: TRBV5-1; size: -; J: TRBJ2-7
CDR3: CSAGSYEGPGAEAFF; DNA: TGCAGTGCTGGAAGTTATGAGGGGCCCGGGGCTGAAGCTTTCTTT; D: -; V: TRBV20-1; size: few; J: TRBJ1-1
CDR3: CASSFLSSGYEQYF; DNA: TGTGCCAGCAGCTTTCTCTCTAGCGGTTACGAGCAGTACTTC; D: TRBD2; V: TRBV11-2; size: -; J: TRBJ2-7
CDR3: CASSQGHEQFF; DNA: TGTGCCAGCAGCCAAGGCCATGAGCAGTTCTTC; D: -; V: TRBV14; size: many; J: TRBJ2-1
CDR3: CASSLRTRTILGHNQPQHF; DNA: TGTGCCAGCAGTCTGAGGACAAGGACCATACTTGGGCACAATCAGCCCCAGCATTTT; D: -; V: TRBV28; size: many; J: TRBJ1-5
CDR3: CASSNSGRSEQYF; DNA: TGTGCCAGCAGCAATAGCGGGAGGTCTGAGCAGTACTTC; D: TRBD2; V: TRBV7-2; size: many; J: TRBJ2-7
CDR3: CASSYPPGQGIDTGELFF; DNA: TGTGCCAGCAGTTACCCCCCAGGACAGGGGATCGACACCGGGGAGCTGTTTTTT; D: TRBD1; V: TRBV6-2/TRBV6-3; size: many; J: TRBJ2-2
CDR3: CASSPWTGMNTEAFF; DNA: TGTGCCAGCAGCCCGTGGACAGGGATGAACACTGAAGCTTTCTTT; D: TRBD1; V: TRBV7-9; size: many; J: TRBJ1-1
CDR3: CSARVGTDNSPLHF; DNA: TGCAGTGCTAGGGTGGGGACAGATAATTCACCCCTCCACTTT; D: TRBD1; V: TRBV20-1; size: -; J: TRBJ1-6
CDR3: CASSVSTNGYTF; DNA: TGTGCCAGCAGCGTGTCGACGAACGGCTACACCTTC; D: -; V: TRBV2; size: many; J: TRBJ1-2
CDR3: CASSFPGLAGVHGELFF; DNA: TGTGCCAGCAGTTTCCCGGGACTAGCGGGAGTTCACGGGGAGCTGTTTTTT; D: TRBD2; V: TRBV12-3/TRBV12-4; size: few; J: TRBJ2-2
CDR3: CSASEVANEQFF; DNA: TGCAGTGCTAGCGAGGTGGCGAATGAGCAGTTCTTC; D: -; V: TRBV20-1; size: many; J: TRBJ2-1
CDR3: CSARNRGLRGLEKLFF; DNA: TGCAGTGCCCGGAACAGGGGGCTACGAGGACTCGAAAAACTGTTTTTT; D: TRBD1; V: TRBV20-1; size: -; J: TRBJ1-4
CDR3: CASSITRSTDTQYF; DNA: TGTGCCAGCAGCATTACTAGGAGCACAGATACGCAGTATTTT; D: -; V: TRBV2; size: -; J: TRBJ2-3
CDR3: CASNPGALGEETQYF; DNA: TGTGCCAGCAACCCCGGGGCACTCGGGGAAGAGACCCAGTACTTC; D: -; V: TRBV28; size: -; J: TRBJ2-5
CDR3: CASSEEARSDTQYF; DNA: TGTGCCAGCAGTGAGGAGGCTAGATCAGATACGCAGTATTTT; D: -; V: TRBV25-1; size: few; J: TRBJ2-3
CDR3: CASSQDPQREGLILVYF; DNA: TGTGCCAGCAGCCAAGATCCCCAGCGGGAGGGCCTTATTCTGGTTTATTTT; D: TRBD2; V: TRBV3-1; size: many; J: TRBJ2-3
CDR3: CASSQRWSFGTGGNNEQFF; DNA: TGTGCCAGCAGCCAAAGGTGGAGTTTCGGGACAGGGGGGAACAATGAGCAGTTCTTC; D: TRBD1; V: TRBV9; size: -; J: TRBJ2-1
CDR3: CASSPISSTDTQYF; DNA: TGTGCCAGCAGCCCAATTTCTAGCACAGATACGCAGTATTTT; D: -; V: TRBV9; size: -; J: TRBJ2-3
CDR3: CASSLGRFPAGEQYF; DNA: TGTGCCAGCAGCTTGGGACGCTTTCCAGCCGGGGAGCAGTACTTC; D: -; V: TRBV7-2; size: few; J: TRBJ2-7
CDR3: CATSSGRHNEQYF; DNA: TGTGCCACCTCTAGCGGGAGGCATAACGAGCAGTACTTC; D: TRBD2; V: TRBV10-3; size: few; J: TRBJ2-7
CDR3: CASSSFEGTYGYTF; DNA: TGTGCCAGCAGCTCCTTTGAGGGGACCTATGGCTACACCTTC; D: -; V: TRBV7-8; size: many; J: TRBJ1-2
CDR3: CASSEAEGSRQPQHF; DNA: TGTGCCAGCAGTGAAGCGGAGGGGAGTAGGCAGCCCCAGCATTTT; D: -; V: TRBV6-1; size: few; J: TRBJ1-5
CDR3: CASSLGTGNSYTDTQYF; DNA: TGCGCCAGCAGCTTGGGGACAGGGAATTCGTACACAGATACGCAGTATTTT; D: TRBD1; V: TRBV5-1; size: -; J: TRBJ2-3
CDR3: CASSQVGQGAYGYTF; DNA: TGTGCCAGCAGCCAAGTCGGACAGGGGGCCTATGGCTACACCTTC; D: TRBD1; V: TRBV3-1; size: few; J: TRBJ1-2
CDR3: CASSLTGNGYTF; DNA: TGTGCCAGCAGCTTGACAGGGAATGGCTACACCTTC; D: TRBD1; V: TRBV7-8; size: -; J: TRBJ1-2
CDR3: CSASGLAANTGELFF; DNA: TGCAGTGCTAGTGGTCTAGCGGCGAACACCGGGGAGCTGTTTTTT; D: TRBD2; V: TRBV20-1; size: many; J: TRBJ2-2
CDR3: CASSFFTEMENTEAFF; DNA: TGTGCCAGCAGTTTTTTTACAGAAATGGAGAACACTGAAGCTTTCTTT; D: -; V: TRBV28; size: many; J: TRBJ1-1
CDR3: CASNQGGSGGNEQFF; DNA: TGTGCCAGCAACCAAGGAGGGTCGGGGGGGAATGAGCAGTTCTTC; D: TRBD2; V: TRBV12-3/TRBV12-4; size: many; J: TRBJ2-1
CDR3: CASSTSGRNTGELFF; DNA: TGCGCCAGCAGCACTAGCGGGAGGAACACCGGGGAGCTGTTTTTT; D: TRBD2; V: TRBV4-1; size: many; J: TRBJ2-2
CDR3: CSARAAGTGNSPLHF; DNA: TGCAGTGCTAGAGCTGCCGGGACGGGGAATTCACCCCTCCACTTT; D: -; V: TRBV20-1; size: many; J: TRBJ1-6